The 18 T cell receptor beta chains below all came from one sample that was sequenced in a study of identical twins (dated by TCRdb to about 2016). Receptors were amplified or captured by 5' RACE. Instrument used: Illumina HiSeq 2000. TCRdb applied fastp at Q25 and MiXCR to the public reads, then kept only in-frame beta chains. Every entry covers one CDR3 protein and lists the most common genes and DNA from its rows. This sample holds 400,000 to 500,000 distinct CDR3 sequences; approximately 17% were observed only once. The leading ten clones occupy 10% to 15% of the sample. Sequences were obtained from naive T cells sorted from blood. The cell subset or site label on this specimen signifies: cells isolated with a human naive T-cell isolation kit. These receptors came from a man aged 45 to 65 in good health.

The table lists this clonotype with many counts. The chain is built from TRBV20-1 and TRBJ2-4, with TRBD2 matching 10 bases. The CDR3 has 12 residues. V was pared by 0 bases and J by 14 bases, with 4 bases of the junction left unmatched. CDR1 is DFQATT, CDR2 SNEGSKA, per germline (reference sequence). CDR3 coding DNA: TGCAGTGCTAGAGATGCCAGCGGGGGGGAGTACTTC. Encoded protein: CSARDASGGEYF.

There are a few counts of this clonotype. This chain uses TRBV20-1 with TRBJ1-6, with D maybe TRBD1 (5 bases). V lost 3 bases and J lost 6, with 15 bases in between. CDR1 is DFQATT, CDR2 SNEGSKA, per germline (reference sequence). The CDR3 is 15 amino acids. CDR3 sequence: CSASRQGVGNSPLHF. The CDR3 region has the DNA TGCAGTGCTAGTAGGCAGGGAGTTGGTAATTCACCCCTCCACTTT.

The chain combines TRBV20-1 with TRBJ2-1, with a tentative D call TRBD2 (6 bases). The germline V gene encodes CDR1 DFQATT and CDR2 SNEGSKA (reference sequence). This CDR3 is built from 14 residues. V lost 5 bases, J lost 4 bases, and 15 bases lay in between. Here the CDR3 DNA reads TGCAGTGCTGGTGACGGGAGTGAGTACAATGAGCAGTTCTTC. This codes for CSAGDGSEYNEQFF.

This CDR3 reads CASSVDPSSYNEQFF. CDR3 nucleotides: TGTGCCAGTAGTGTCGACCCGAGCTCCTACAATGAGCAGTTCTTC. This rearrangement joins TRBV19 to TRBJ2-1; D uncertain. Germline V lookup: CDR1 LNHDA, CDR2 SQIVND (reference sequence). V lost 5 bases and J 0 bases, leaving 11 bases between the germline ends. This CDR3 contains 15 residues. Supplemented by reference TRBV19 and TRBJ2-1, the full variable domain reads DGGITQSPKYLFRKEGQNVTLSCEQNLNHDAMYWYRQDPGQGLRLIYYSQIVNDFQKGDIAEGYSVSREKKESFPLTVTSAQKNPTAFYLCASSVDPSSYNEQFFGPGTRLTVL.

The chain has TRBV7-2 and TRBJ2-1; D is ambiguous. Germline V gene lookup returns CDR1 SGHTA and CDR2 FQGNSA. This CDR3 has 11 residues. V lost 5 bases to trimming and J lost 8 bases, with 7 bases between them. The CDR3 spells CASSLRYEQFF. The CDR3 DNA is TGTGCCAGCAGCCTGAGATATGAGCAGTTCTTC.

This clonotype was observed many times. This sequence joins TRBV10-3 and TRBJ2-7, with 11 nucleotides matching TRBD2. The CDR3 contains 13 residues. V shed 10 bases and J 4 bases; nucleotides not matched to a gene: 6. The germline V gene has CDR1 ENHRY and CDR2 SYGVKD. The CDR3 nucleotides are TGTGCCACCATGGGGACTAGCGGTTACGAGCAGTACTTC. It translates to CATMGTSGYEQYF.

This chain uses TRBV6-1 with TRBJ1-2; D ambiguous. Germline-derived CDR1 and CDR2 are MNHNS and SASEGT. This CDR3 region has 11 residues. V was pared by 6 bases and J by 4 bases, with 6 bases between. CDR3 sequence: CASRVVYGYTF. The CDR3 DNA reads TGTGCCAGCAGGGTTGTCTATGGCTACACCTTC.

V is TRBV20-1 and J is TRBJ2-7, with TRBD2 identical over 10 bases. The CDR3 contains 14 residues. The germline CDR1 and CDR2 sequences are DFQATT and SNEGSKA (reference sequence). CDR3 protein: CTVTSGKAIGEQYF. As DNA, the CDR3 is TGCACTGTTACTAGCGGGAAGGCGATCGGGGAGCAGTACTTC.

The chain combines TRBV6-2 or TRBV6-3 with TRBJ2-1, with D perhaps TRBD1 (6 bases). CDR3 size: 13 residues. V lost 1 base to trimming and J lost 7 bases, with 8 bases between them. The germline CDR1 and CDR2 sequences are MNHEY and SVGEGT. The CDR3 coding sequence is TGTGCCAGCAGTTACTTGAGGGGGAATGAGCAGTTCTTC. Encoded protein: CASSYLRGNEQFF.

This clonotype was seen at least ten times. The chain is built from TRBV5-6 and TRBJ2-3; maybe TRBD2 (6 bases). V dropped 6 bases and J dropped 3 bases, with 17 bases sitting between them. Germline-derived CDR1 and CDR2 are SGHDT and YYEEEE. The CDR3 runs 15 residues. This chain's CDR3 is CASNAVREPTDTQYF. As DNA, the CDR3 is TGTGCCAGCAACGCAGTGCGGGAACCAACAGATACGCAGTATTTT.

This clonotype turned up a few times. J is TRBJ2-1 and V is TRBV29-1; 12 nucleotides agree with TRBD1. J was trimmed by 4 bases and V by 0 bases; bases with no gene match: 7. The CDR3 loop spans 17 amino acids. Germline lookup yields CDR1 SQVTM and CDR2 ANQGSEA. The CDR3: CSVEEVGQGALYNEQFF. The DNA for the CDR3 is TGCAGCGTTGAAGAGGTGGGACAGGGGGCGTTATACAATGAGCAGTTCTTC.

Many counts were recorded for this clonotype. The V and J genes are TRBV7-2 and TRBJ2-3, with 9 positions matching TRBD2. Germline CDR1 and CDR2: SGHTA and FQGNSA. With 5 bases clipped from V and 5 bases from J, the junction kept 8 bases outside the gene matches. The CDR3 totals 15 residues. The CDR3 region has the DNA TGTGCCAGCAGCAGATCTAGCGGGATAATAGATACGCAGTATTTT. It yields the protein CASSRSSGIIDTQYF.

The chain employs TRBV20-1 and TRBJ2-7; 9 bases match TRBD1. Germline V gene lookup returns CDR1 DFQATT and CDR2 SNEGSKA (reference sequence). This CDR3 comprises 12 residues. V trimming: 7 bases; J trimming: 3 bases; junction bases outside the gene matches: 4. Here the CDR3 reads CSVGQGDYEQYF. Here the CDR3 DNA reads TGCAGTGTGGGACAGGGAGACTACGAGCAGTACTTC.

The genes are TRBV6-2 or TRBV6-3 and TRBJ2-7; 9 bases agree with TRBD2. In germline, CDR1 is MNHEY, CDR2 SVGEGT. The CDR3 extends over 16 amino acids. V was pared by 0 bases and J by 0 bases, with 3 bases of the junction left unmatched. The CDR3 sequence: CASSYSAGGLSYEQYF. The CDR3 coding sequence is TGTGCCAGCAGTTACTCGGCGGGAGGGCTCTCCTACGAGCAGTACTTC.

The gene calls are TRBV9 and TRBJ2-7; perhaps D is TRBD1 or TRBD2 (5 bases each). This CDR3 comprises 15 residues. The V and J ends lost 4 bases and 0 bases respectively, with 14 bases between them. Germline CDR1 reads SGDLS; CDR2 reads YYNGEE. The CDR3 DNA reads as TGTGCCAGCAGCCCTCGGTGGGGGAGCTCCTACGAGCAGTACTTC. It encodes CASSPRWGSSYEQYF.

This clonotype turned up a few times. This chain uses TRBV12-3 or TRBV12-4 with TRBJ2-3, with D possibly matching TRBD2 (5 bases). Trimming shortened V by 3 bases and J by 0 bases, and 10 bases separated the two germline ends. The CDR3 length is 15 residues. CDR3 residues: CASSFGITSTDTQYF. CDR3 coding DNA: TGTGCCAGCAGTTTCGGGATTACTAGCACAGATACGCAGTATTTT.

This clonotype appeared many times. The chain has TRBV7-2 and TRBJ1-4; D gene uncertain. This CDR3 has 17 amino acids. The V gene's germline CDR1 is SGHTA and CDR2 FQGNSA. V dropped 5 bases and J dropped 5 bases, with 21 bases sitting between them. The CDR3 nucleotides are TGTGCCAGCAGCCCGCGTGAAGGGTTTGGCCTGAATGAAAAACTGTTTTTT. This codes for CASSPREGFGLNEKLFF. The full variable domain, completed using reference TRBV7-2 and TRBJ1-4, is GAGVSQSPSNKVTEKGKDVELRCDPISGHTALYWYRQSLGQGLEFLIYFQGNSAPDKSGLPSDRFSAERTGGSVSTLTIQRTQQEDSAVYLCASSPREGFGLNEKLFFGSGTQLSVL.

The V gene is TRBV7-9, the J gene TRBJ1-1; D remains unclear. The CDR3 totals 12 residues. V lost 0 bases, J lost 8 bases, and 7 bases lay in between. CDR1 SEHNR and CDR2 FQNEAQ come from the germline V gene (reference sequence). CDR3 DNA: TGTGCCAGCAGCTTAGCGCTGCACGAAGCTTTCTTT. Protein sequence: CASSLALHEAFF.